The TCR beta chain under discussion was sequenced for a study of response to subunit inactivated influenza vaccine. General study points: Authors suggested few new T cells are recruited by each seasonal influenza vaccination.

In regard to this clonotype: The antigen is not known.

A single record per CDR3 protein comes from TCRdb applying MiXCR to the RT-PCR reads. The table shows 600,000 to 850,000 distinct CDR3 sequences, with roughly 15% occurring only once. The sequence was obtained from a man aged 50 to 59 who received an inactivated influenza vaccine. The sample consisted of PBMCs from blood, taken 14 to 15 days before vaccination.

The CDR3 is CASSLAPGTNYGYTF. DNA of the CDR3: TGTGCCAGCAGCTTGGCCCCGGGGACCAACTATGGCTACACCTTC. The J gene is TRBJ1-2, the V gene TRBV5-5; the D gene is possibly TRBD1 (5 bases). CDR1 is SGHKS and CDR2 is YYEKEE in the germline V gene (reference sequence). The CDR3 is 15 residues long. V lost 0 bases, J lost 2 bases, and 11 bases lay in between.